This is a list of T cell receptor beta chains from one sample in a study of long-term antiretroviral therapy in people with HIV. Libraries were prepared by immunoSEQ multiplex PCR; TCRdb keeps only in-frame clonotypes and omits some of them. Among tens of thousands of clones listed, approximately 82% were seen once. The material was unsorted PBMCs, obtained 0.2 years after starting antiretroviral therapy. All receptors come from a woman aged 25 to 39 with HIV. CDR3s include the opening cysteine and the closing phenylalanine or tryptophan. D genes are given only for firm matches. Clone size is stated in some rows and not others, as once, few, many or a class when expanded.

cdr3_nt	cdr3_aa	j_call	v_call	d_call	clone_size
TGTGCCAGCAGTACCACCACCGGGGAGCTGTTTTTT	CASSTTTGELFF	TRBJ2-2	TRBV27	NA	few
TGTGCCAGCACGAAGGGGCGGGCAGATACGCAGTATTTT	CASTKGRADTQYF	TRBJ2-3	TRBV6-1	NA	NA
TGTGCCAGCAAGCGGCAGCCCGGAGGCAATCAGCCCCAGCATTTT	CASKRQPGGNQPQHF	TRBJ1-5	TRBV27	NA	once
TGTGCCAGCAGTTATCTGGGTCCTAATACTGAAGCTTTCTTT	CASSYLGPNTEAFF	TRBJ1-1	TRBV6-6	NA	NA
TGTGCCAGCAGTGAGTCCAGGGGGGGTTTTTACAATCAGCCCCAGCATTTT	CASSESRGGFYNQPQHF	TRBJ1-5	TRBV6-1	TRBD1	NA
TGTGCCAGCAGTGTGGACAGTCCCCCCGGGGAGCTGTTTTTT	CASSVDSPPGELFF	TRBJ2-2	TRBV2	NA	NA
TGTGCCTGGAGTGGGGGACAGGGCTCATCCTCTGGGGCCAACGTCCTGACTTTC	CAWSGGQGSSSGANVLTF	TRBJ2-6	TRBV30	TRBD1	NA
TGTGCCAGCAGCGTAGGACCTGGCAGGAGGGCTTTCTTT	CASSVGPGRRAFF	TRBJ1-1	TRBV9	NA	NA
TGTGCCTGGAGACCCAATACAGGTATGAACACTGAAGCTTTCTTT	CAWRPNTGMNTEAFF	TRBJ1-1	TRBV30	NA	NA
TGTGCCAGCAGTGAATCCGACGGATCCTACGAGCAGTACTTC	CASSESDGSYEQYF	TRBJ2-7	TRBV6-1	NA	NA
TGTGCCGGCTCACAGGGTTTTGACACAGATACGCAGTATTTT	CAGSQGFDTDTQYF	TRBJ2-3	TRBV18	NA	NA
TGTGCCTGGACCGGAGGCGGCGATCAGCCCCAGCATTTT	CAWTGGGDQPQHF	TRBJ1-5	TRBV30	NA	NA
TGCGCCAGCAGCTTGGGGGGTTTAGGCACTGAAGCTTTCTTT	CASSLGGLGTEAFF	TRBJ1-1	TRBV5-1	NA	once
TGTGCCATCAGTATAGGGGACAGGCGCACAGATACGCAGTATTTT	CAISIGDRRTDTQYF	TRBJ2-3	TRBV10-3	TRBD1	NA
TGTGCCTTGGCCACAGGGGGCGAGAATGAGCAGTTCTTC	CALATGGENEQFF	TRBJ2-1	TRBV5-4	TRBD1	NA
TGTGCCAGCAGCTTACTGGGGATTAATGAGCAGTTCTTC	CASSLLGINEQFF	TRBJ2-1	TRBV11-1	NA	NA
TGTGCCACCAGCAGAGATCCGGGGAACTCCTACAATGAGCAGTTCTTC	CATSRDPGNSYNEQFF	TRBJ2-1	TRBV15	NA	NA
TGTGCCAGCAGCTTAGGCGCAGGGGGCTACGAGCAGTACTTC	CASSLGAGGYEQYF	TRBJ2-7	TRBV7-8	TRBD1	NA
TGTGCCAGCAGCGGGGCAAATGGCTACACCTTC	CASSGANGYTF	TRBJ1-2	TRBV6-5	NA	NA
TGCGCCAGCAGCTTGTCAGGGGCTGAAAATCAGCCCCAGCATTTT	CASSLSGAENQPQHF	TRBJ1-5	TRBV5-1	NA	NA
TGTGCCAGCAGAGAATCGAACAGGGGGGGAACCCAGTACTTC	CASRESNRGGTQYF	TRBJ2-5	TRBV27	NA	NA
TGCGCCAGCAGCCGCGACCTTGGACCGAACACTGAAGCTTTCTTT	CASSRDLGPNTEAFF	TRBJ1-1	TRBV5-1	NA	NA
TGTGCCAGCAGACGGGGGGCCGAATATAGCACAGATACGCAGTATTTT	CASRRGAEYSTDTQYF	TRBJ2-3	TRBV11-2	NA	once
TGTGCCAGCAGCTTAGGGGACAGGGGGCATGGCTACACCTTC	CASSLGDRGHGYTF	TRBJ1-2	TRBV5-6	TRBD1	NA
TGCAGTGCCAGAAGGACTAGTGAAGCTTTCTTT	CSARRTSEAFF	TRBJ1-1	TRBV20-1	NA	NA
TGTGCCAGCAGCATTACAGGGAATGGCTACACCTTC	CASSITGNGYTF	TRBJ1-2	TRBV7-2	NA	NA
TGTGCCAGCAGCTCCTGGACAGGTCTGAACACTGAAGCTTTCTTT	CASSSWTGLNTEAFF	TRBJ1-1	TRBV7-9	TRBD1	NA
TGTGCTAGCCTAGTAGCGTTAAGCACAGATACGCAGTATTTT	CASLVALSTDTQYF	TRBJ2-3	TRBV12-5	NA	large
TGTGCCAGCAGCTTAGGGGACAGGGACGCTCGCAATCAGCCCCAGCATTTT	CASSLGDRDARNQPQHF	TRBJ1-5	TRBV7-9	TRBD1	NA
TGTGCCAGCAGTGAAGGTTCTAGCGGACCTAAAGAGACCCAGTACTTC	CASSEGSSGPKETQYF	TRBJ2-5	TRBV6-1	TRBD2	NA
TGCGCCAGCAGCTTGGGGACTAGCATGGATACGCAGTATTTT	CASSLGTSMDTQYF	TRBJ2-3	TRBV5-1	TRBD2	NA
TGTGCCACCAGCAGAGACTTATGGACAGGGGAGGCAGAGACCCAGTACTTC	CATSRDLWTGEAETQYF	TRBJ2-5	TRBV15	TRBD1	NA
TGCGCCAGCAGCTTAGGGGGTACCGGGGAGCTGTTTTTT	CASSLGGTGELFF	TRBJ2-2	TRBV5-1	NA	once
TGTGCCAGCAGTTTCTGGGACGGACACTCCCCCTGGGCTTTGGCAGATACGCAGTATTTT	CASSFWDGHSPWALADTQYF	TRBJ2-3	TRBV28	NA	NA
TGTGCCAGCAGCTTAGGCCTAGCGGGGACCTACGAGCAGTACTTC	CASSLGLAGTYEQYF	TRBJ2-7	TRBV13	TRBD2	few
TGTGCCAGTTCGACCGGGGGACAGCGGGCTAACTATGGCTACACCTTC	CASSTGGQRANYGYTF	TRBJ1-2	TRBV18	TRBD1	NA
TGTGCCATCAGTGAGTGGGACTCTGGAAACACCATATATTTT	CAISEWDSGNTIYF	TRBJ1-3	TRBV10-3	NA	few
TGTGCCAGCAGTTTTCCCCGCCACAGGCCCTTCTGCGAGCAGTACTTC	CASSFPRHRPFCEQYF	TRBJ2-7	TRBV28	NA	NA
TGCGCCAGCAGCTTGGTATGGGGGGCGATATCTGAAGCTTTCTTT	CASSLVWGAISEAFF	TRBJ1-1	TRBV5-1	NA	NA
TGTGCCAGCAGCCAAGTTGCCGGCTCCGAGTGGGACACCATATATTTT	CASSQVAGSEWDTIYF	TRBJ1-3	TRBV4-2	NA	few
TGTGCCAGCAGCTTGGAGGCGGGGGGGCCAGGGGGTGATACGCAGTATTTT	CASSLEAGGPGGDTQYF	TRBJ2-3	TRBV5-4	TRBD2	NA
TGTGCCAGCAGCCCCGGACCTGGATCCTACAATGAGCAGTTCTTC	CASSPGPGSYNEQFF	TRBJ2-1	TRBV5-4	NA	NA
TGTGCCAGCAGCGGACAGGGAGACGGCTACACCTTC	CASSGQGDGYTF	TRBJ1-2	TRBV2	TRBD1	NA
TGTGCCAGCAGCCCTCTGGGGGGCACTGAAGCTTTCTTT	CASSPLGGTEAFF	TRBJ1-1	TRBV6-5	NA	NA
TGTGCCAGTCGTTTTCAGGCGGAGTATCAGCCCCAGCATTTT	CASRFQAEYQPQHF	TRBJ1-5	TRBV28	NA	NA
TGTGCCAGCATCGGTCTAAAGGGACAGAGGGCCCTCGAGCAGTACTTC	CASIGLKGQRALEQYF	TRBJ2-7	TRBV11-2	TRBD1	NA
TGTGCCAGCAGCCAAGTCACAGGACCGGGGCCCCAGCATTTT	CASSQVTGPGPQHF	TRBJ1-5	TRBV4-2	NA	NA
TGTGCCAGCAGCCCGGGGGAGGGGAGAGAGCAGTTCTTC	CASSPGEGREQFF	TRBJ2-1	TRBV2	TRBD2	NA
TGTGCCAGCAGCCCTATGGGACATACCAATTCACCCCTCCACTTT	CASSPMGHTNSPLHF	TRBJ1-6	TRBV25-1	NA	NA
TGTGCCAGCAGCTCGGGACTAGCGGGGCAAGAGACCCAGTACTTC	CASSSGLAGQETQYF	TRBJ2-5	TRBV7-9	TRBD2	NA
TGCGCCAGCAGCGCGGAGGGGAGCTTGGTCACTGAAGCTTTCTTT	CASSAEGSLVTEAFF	TRBJ1-1	TRBV5-1	NA	NA
TGTGCCAGCAGCCCCGTAGGTCTGGGTCGGGTTGAGCAGTTCTTC	CASSPVGLGRVEQFF	TRBJ2-1	TRBV9	NA	few